One sample yielded the 5 T cell receptor beta chains listed below, sequenced in a study of response to subunit inactivated influenza vaccine. One entry per CDR3 protein results from TCRdb running MiXCR on the RT-PCR reads. The sample consists of 650,000 to 700,000 distinct CDR3 sequences, less than 20% of them appearing once. Source: PBMCs from blood, taken less than 13 days after vaccination. These receptors were collected from a man between 50 and 59 years old who received an inactivated influenza vaccine.

The V call is TRBV6-5, the J call TRBJ2-7, with D perhaps matching TRBD2 (5 bases). The CDR3 loop spans 16 amino acids. CDR1 is MNHEY and CDR2 is SVGAGI in the germline V gene. The germline V and J ends were trimmed by 2 bases and 0 bases, with 14 bases remaining between them. The CDR3 nucleotides are TGTGCCAGCAGTTACGAGAATTCCGGGAACTCCTACGAGCAGTACTTC. This codes for CASSYENSGNSYEQYF.

The chain is built from TRBV6-2 or TRBV6-3 and TRBJ2-2, with 8 nucleotides matching TRBD1. Germline CDR1 is MNHEY and CDR2 is SVGEGT. Trimming cost V 6 bases and J 6 bases; bases outside gene matches: 6. The CDR3 covers 14 residues. The CDR3 here is CASRRDRGPGELFF. In DNA, the CDR3 is TGTGCCAGCAGACGTGACAGGGGACCCGGGGAGCTGTTTTTT.

This clonotype was seen at least ten times. V usage is TRBV27 and J usage is TRBJ2-1; 11 nucleotides agree with TRBD2. J lost 6 bases, V lost 3 bases, and 4 bases had no gene match. This CDR3 contains 15 residues. Per the germline V gene, CDR1 is MNHEY and CDR2 is SMNVEV (reference sequence). The CDR3 sequence is CASSLSLAGVNEQFF. CDR3 in DNA: TGTGCCAGCAGTTTGTCACTAGCGGGAGTCAATGAGCAGTTCTTC.

This chain joins TRBV10-3 and TRBJ1-4; D not certain. V lost 2 bases and J 5 bases, leaving 3 bases between the germline ends. The CDR3 has 12 amino acids. Germline CDR1 is ENHRY and CDR2 is SYGVKD. Written as DNA, the CDR3 is TGTGCCATCAGTGAGGAAAATGAAAAACTGTTTTTT. This sequence encodes CAISEENEKLFF.

Only a few counts were recorded for this clonotype. The gene calls are TRBV15 and TRBJ1-5; D call uncertain. The germline CDR1 and CDR2 sequences are LNHNV and YYDKDF (reference sequence). There are 15 residues in the CDR3. V lost 1 base and J 4 bases, leaving 11 bases between the germline ends. The chain's CDR3 is CATSRAIGLNQPQHF. CDR3 sequence (DNA): TGTGCCACCAGCAGAGCTATAGGTTTAAATCAGCCCCAGCATTTT.